The 18 T cell receptor beta chains given below trace back to one sample, sequenced in a study of spatial heterogeneity in lung cancer. MiXCR, run by TCRdb on the 5' RACE reads, gives a single entry per CDR3 protein. The profile shows tens of thousands of distinct CDR3 sequences, roughly 8.7% of them singletons. Time point: sample taken at primary tumor resection. Whole RNA, isolated from tumor, nontumor lung or frozen PBMC, was sequenced without prior sorting. Specimen: PBMCs, collected at surgery. The origin of the receptors is a male donor with early-stage non-small cell lung cancer.

This clonotype occurred a few times. The V gene is TRBV6-5, the J gene TRBJ2-1; TRBD1 matches 7 bases. The CDR3 is 11 amino acids. CDR1 and CDR2 (germline): MNHEY, SVGAGI. The V and J ends lost 6 bases and 12 bases, in that order; junction bases with no gene match: 5. The CDR3 region is CASSSGQRQFF. DNA for the CDR3: TGTGCCAGCAGCTCGGGACAGCGGCAGTTCTTC.

This clonotype has at least ten counts. This chain links TRBV28 with TRBJ1-4, with D possibly being TRBD1 (5 bases). Germline V gene sequence: CDR1 MDHEN, CDR2 SYDVKM. This CDR3 has 14 amino acids. V was clipped by 6 bases and J by 5 bases, with 13 bases between them. The DNA of the CDR3 is TGTGCCAGCAGCCCAGGGTCTAAAAATGAAAAACTGTTTTTT. Amino acids: CASSPGSKNEKLFF.

This clonotype showed up many times. The J gene is TRBJ1-1, the V gene TRBV7-9; no clear D. In germline, CDR1 is SEHNR, CDR2 FQNEAQ (reference sequence). The V and J ends lost 1 base and 3 bases respectively, with 9 bases between them. The CDR3 sequence is 14 residues long. CDR3 region: CASSLGGGYTEAFF. CDR3 DNA: TGTGCCAGCAGCTTAGGAGGAGGGTACACTGAAGCTTTCTTT.

The genes are TRBV19 and TRBJ2-1; tentatively, D is TRBD1 (5 bases). V was clipped by 3 bases and J by 1 base, with 10 bases between them. Germline assignment: CDR1 LNHDA and CDR2 SQIVND (reference sequence). The CDR3 has 15 residues. The chain's CDR3 is CASSMMRQSYNEQFF. The CDR3, as DNA: TGTGCCAGTAGTATGATGAGACAGTCCTACAATGAGCAGTTCTTC.

The chain couples TRBV9 to TRBJ1-6; D may be TRBD1 (5 bases). The V end was cut by 2 bases, the J end by 4 bases, with 10 bases between. Germline V gene lookup returns CDR1 SGDLS and CDR2 YYNGEE. This CDR3 is 15 amino acids long. CDR3 bases: TGTGCCAGCAGCGTCGAAGGGGCTTATAATTCACCCCTCCACTTT. Its translation: CASSVEGAYNSPLHF. Combining the CDR3 with reference TRBV9 and TRBJ1-6 gives the whole variable domain DSGVTQTPKHLITATGQRVTLRCSPRSGDLSVYWYQQSLDQGLQFLIQYYNGEERAKGNILERFSAQQFPDLHSELNLSSLELGDSALYFCASSVEGAYNSPLHFGNGTRLTVT.

This clonotype showed up just a few times. V is TRBV2 and J is TRBJ1-6, with D maybe TRBD1 (6 bases). The germline V and J ends were trimmed by 0 bases and 7 bases, with 13 bases remaining between them. Germline V gene sequence: CDR1 SNHLY, CDR2 FYNNEI. This CDR3 comprises 16 residues. The CDR3 DNA follows: TGTGCCAGCAGTGAAGCACAGACAGGCCTCAATTCACCCCTCCACTTT. Its protein product is CASSEAQTGLNSPLHF.

This sequence joins TRBV2 and TRBJ1-3; D is uncertain. V lost 6 bases and J lost 4, with 13 bases in between. Germline CDR1 reads SNHLY; CDR2 reads FYNNEI. This CDR3 has 14 residues. DNA for the CDR3: TGTGCCAGCAGCGCCACCGGACTCGGAAACACCATATATTTT. Translating it yields CASSATGLGNTIYF.

Only a few counts were recorded for this clonotype. The CDR3 loop is CASSQVSGSLAGAMDTQYF. CDR3 DNA sequence: TGTGCCAGCAGCCAAGTCAGCGGGTCGCTAGCGGGGGCCATGGATACGCAGTATTTT. The gene calls are TRBV4-2 and TRBJ2-3; 10 nucleotides agree with TRBD2. Germline lookup yields CDR1 LGHNA and CDR2 YNFKEQ. Trimming at V came to 1 base and at J to 6 bases, leaving 16 bases not matched to a gene. The CDR3 is made up of 19 amino acids.

This sequence joins TRBV4-2 and TRBJ2-6; D ambiguous. The CDR3 length is 15 residues. V dropped 0 bases and J dropped 11 bases, with 14 bases sitting between them. CDR1 is LGHNA and CDR2 is YNFKEQ in the germline V gene. DNA of the CDR3: TGTGCCAGCAGCCAAGATTTAAGAGACACCGACGTCCTGACTTTC. Its translation: CASSQDLRDTDVLTF.

This clonotype was detected ten times or more. The V call is TRBV2, the J call TRBJ2-1; possibly TRBD2 for D (6 bases). CDR1 and CDR2 (germline): SNHLY, FYNNEI. V was trimmed by 11 bases and J by 15 bases, leaving 23 bases between them. The CDR3 runs to 12 residues. The CDR3 sequence: CAASQWGDRAFF. CDR3 in DNA: TGTGCCGCCTCCCAATGGGGGGACCGCGCGTTCTTC.

Many counts were recorded for this clonotype. V and J are TRBV13 and TRBJ2-7; TRBD2 aligns across 15 bases. Trimming at V came to 4 bases and at J to 2 bases, leaving 6 bases not matched to a gene. CDR1 PRHDT and CDR2 FYEKMQ come from the germline V gene (reference sequence). This CDR3 has 17 residues. Written as DNA, the CDR3 is TGTGCCAGCAGCTCAACCCGGACTAGCGGGGGGGCCTACGAGCAGTACTTC. It translates to CASSSTRTSGGAYEQYF.

This clonotype occurred a few times. The chain links TRBV7-4 to TRBJ2-2; 9 nucleotides align to TRBD1. Germline V gene data show CDR1 as SGHVT and CDR2 as SQSDAQ. With V trimmed by 5 bases and J by 0 bases, 4 bases remained unmatched. The CDR3 consists of 16 residues. The chain's CDR3 is CASSPRTGANTGELFF. In DNA form, the CDR3 reads TGTGCCAGCAGCCCGCGGACAGGGGCGAACACCGGGGAGCTGTTTTTT.

This clonotype has only a few counts. V gene TRBV29-1 combines with J gene TRBJ2-6; D is ambiguous. Per germline, CDR1 SQVTM and CDR2 ANQGSEA. The ends were cut back, 7 bases at V and 0 bases at J, with 13 bases in the middle. This CDR3 spans 15 amino acids. The CDR3 DNA sequence: TGCAGCGCAGGTCCTTCCCCCTCTGGGGCCAACGTCCTGACTTTC. This codes for CSAGPSPSGANVLTF.

The chain uses TRBV30 and TRBJ2-7, with a possible D match to TRBD1 (5 bases). Trimming pared 0 bases from V and 2 bases from J, leaving 8 bases between. This CDR3 has 13 residues. CDR1 is GTSNPN and CDR2 is SVGIG in the germline V gene (reference sequence). CDR3 residues: CAWSVKGTYEQYF. In DNA form, the CDR3 reads TGTGCCTGGAGTGTAAAGGGGACCTACGAGCAGTACTTC.

The gene calls are TRBV5-1 and TRBJ2-1; D is possibly TRBD1 (6 bases). The germline CDR1 and CDR2 sequences are SGHRS and YFSETQ. This CDR3 comprises 15 residues. The V end was cut by 4 bases, the J end by 4 bases, with 15 bases between. The CDR3 DNA reads TGCGCCAGCAGCCAACAGGGACAAGCTTACAATGAGCAGTTCTTC. It specifies CASSQQGQAYNEQFF.

The chain is built from TRBV7-6 and TRBJ2-7; 9 positions agree with TRBD1. The CDR3 spans 15 residues. V lost 5 bases, J lost 3 bases, and 8 bases stayed unmatched. The germline CDR1 and CDR2 sequences are SGHVS and FNYEAQ. CDR3 in amino acids: CASSLAGTGRYEQYF. The CDR3 bases are TGTGCCAGCAGCCTCGCCGGGACAGGGCGCTACGAGCAGTACTTC.

The sample holds many counts of this clonotype. The V call is TRBV29-1, the J call TRBJ2-5; D might be TRBD2 (7 bases). Germline CDR1 reads SQVTM; CDR2 reads ANQGSEA. V lost 8 bases and J lost 4, with 14 bases in between. The CDR3 contains 12 residues. The CDR3 is CSSSGGPETQYF. DNA of the CDR3: TGCAGCTCCTCGGGGGGCCCAGAGACCCAGTACTTC.

This clonotype was seen many times. V usage is TRBV29-1 and J usage is TRBJ2-3; 10 bases are a match to TRBD2. CDR1 is SQVTM, CDR2 ANQGSEA, per germline. The CDR3 is 17 residues long. The V and J ends lost 1 base and 2 bases, in that order; junction bases with no gene match: 9. CDR3 loop: CSVEGRLAGLATDTQYF. The CDR3 region has the DNA TGCAGCGTTGAAGGTAGACTAGCGGGCTTGGCCACAGATACGCAGTATTTT.